This T cell receptor beta chain was recovered during a study of T cells after somatic rescue of genetic block. Data came from immunoSEQ multiplex PCR; TCRdb stores just in-frame clones and leaves some out. In the table there are tens of thousands of clones, about nine tenths of which are singletons. Germline-derived CDR1 and CDR2 are SGHRS and YFSETQ. CDR3 size: 13 residues. Between the trimmed V and J ends, which lost 4 bases and 2 bases, there was a span of 10 bases. The rearrangement uses TRBV5-1 and TRBJ2-7; possible D gene TRBD1, 6 bases. The receptor was isolated from a woman between 18 and 30 years old. Sequencing used peripheral blood mononuclear cells (PBMCs). The CDR3 bases are TGCGCCAGCAGCGGTGGGGGCACCTACGAGCAGTACTTC. Translated, it gives CASSGGGTYEQYF.